These 14 T cell receptor beta chains were sequenced from one sample in a study of blood T cells in healthy people across ages. With a J-beta primer mix and a sample-barcoded 5' primer, a second PCR ran about 7 to 11 cycles. TCRdb passed the 5' RACE reads through MiXCR, listing each CDR3 protein once. The sample includes hundreds of thousands of distinct CDR3 sequences, over 25% of them seen just once. This sample was also put to use in a study of T cells of mothers and their children.

Source material: blood. Every receptor here comes from a boy aged 2 to 10 in good health.

This clonotype was observed a handful of times. The chain recombines TRBV30 with TRBJ2-5; the match to TRBD1 covers 9 bases. The tail of the sequence fits TRBJ2-1 better, so the J call may be wrong. Germline CDR1 is GTSNPN and CDR2 is SVGIG (reference sequence). This CDR3 has 12 residues. CDR3 sequence reads: CAWDRGGNEQFF. CDR3 coding DNA: TGTGCCTGGGACAGGGGGGGCAATGAGCAGTTCTTC.

DNA for the CDR3: TGTGCCAGCAGCCGAAGCGGGAGGCTCAAAGAGACCCAGTACTTC. Residues: CASSRSGRLKETQYF. This sequence joins TRBV11-2 and TRBJ2-5, with 9 bases aligning to TRBD2. V trimming: 5 bases; J trimming: 3 bases; junction bases outside the gene matches: 7. The CDR3 is 15 amino acids. Germline V gene sequence: CDR1 SGHAT, CDR2 FQNNGV.

This clonotype occurred a few times. This chain links TRBV7-6 with TRBJ1-4; 7 bases are shared with TRBD1. CDR3 length: 14 amino acids. Losses at the gene ends were 5 bases for V and 6 bases for J; bases not matched to a gene: 6. Germline assignment: CDR1 SGHVS and CDR2 FNYEAQ. The CDR3 region is CASSLRGPDEKLFF. CDR3 sequence (DNA): TGTGCCAGCAGCCTGAGGGGGCCCGATGAAAAACTGTTTTTT.

This clonotype was counted many times. The CDR3 protein is CASSSQPSSGNIQYF. The CDR3 DNA follows: TGTGCCAGCAGCTCCCAACCCTCTAGCGGGAACATTCAGTACTTC. The J gene is TRBJ2-4, the V gene TRBV7-2; 8 nucleotides match TRBD2. This CDR3 contains 15 residues. Germline CDR1 reads SGHTA; CDR2 reads FQGNSA. V trimming: 4 bases; J trimming: 7 bases; junction bases outside the gene matches: 9.

The chain joins TRBV15 to TRBJ2-3, with 14 bases fitting TRBD2. There are 19 residues in the CDR3. Germline CDR1 is LNHNV and CDR2 is YYDKDF (reference sequence). After removal of 1 base from V and 4 bases from J, the junction contained 10 bases not matched to a gene. The CDR3 loop reads CATSRGRTGLAGEADTQYF. CDR3 in DNA: TGTGCCACCAGCAGAGGAAGGACGGGACTAGCGGGAGAGGCAGATACGCAGTATTTT.

This clonotype was detected only once. This may arise from a read error, as a much more abundant clone is one base away. The V and J genes are TRBV2 and TRBJ2-5, with 9 bases matching TRBD1. The DNA end is more similar to TRBJ2-1, so the J call may be wrong. CDR3 size: 13 residues. Germline loops: CDR1 SNHLY, CDR2 FYNNEI. CDR3: CASRGDRENEQFF. The CDR3 DNA sequence: TGTGCCAGCCGTGGGGACAGGGAGAATGAGCAGTTCTTC.

DNA for the CDR3: TGTGCCAGCAGCTTCGAGCTCAAAGAGACCCAGTACTTC. Translation: CASSFELKETQYF. This chain links TRBV7-9 with TRBJ2-5; no clear D. Germline CDR1 and CDR2: SEHNR and FQNEAQ (reference sequence). V lost 3 bases and J 3 bases, leaving 8 bases between the germline ends. The CDR3 loop spans 13 amino acids.

This clonotype has a handful of counts. The chain links TRBV12-3 or TRBV12-4 to TRBJ2-4, with D unresolved. The germline V and J ends were trimmed by 2 bases and 0 bases, with 8 bases remaining between them. The CDR3 totals 15 residues. The DNA for the CDR3 is TGTGCCAGCAGTTTAATGGGCCTAGCCAAAAACATTCAGTACTTC. It codes for CASSLMGLAKNIQYF.

The gene calls are TRBV19 and TRBJ2-1; D not certain. This CDR3 is 13 amino acids long. Germline V CDR1 and CDR2: LNHDA, SQIVND (reference sequence). Trimming removed 9 bases from V and 7 bases from J, with 16 bases in between. CDR3 sequence (DNA): TGTGCCAGCGAATATACCGGGCGGAATGAGCAGTTCTTC. This codes for CASEYTGRNEQFF.

The rearrangement links TRBV18 to TRBJ2-7, with D perhaps being TRBD1 or TRBD2 (5 bases each). The V and J ends lost 3 bases and 2 bases respectively, with 14 bases between them. Germline CDR1 is KGHSH and CDR2 is LQKENI. There are 15 residues in the CDR3. This CDR3 is CASSPHRDAAYEQYF. CDR3 coding DNA: TGTGCCAGCTCACCTCATCGGGACGCAGCCTACGAGCAGTACTTC.

This clonotype was seen ten or more times. The chain has TRBV25-1 and TRBJ2-5; 8 bases map to TRBD2. The length of the CDR3 is 14 residues. CDR1 and CDR2 from the germline V gene are MGHDK and SYGVNS. V lost 3 bases, J lost 4 bases, and 4 bases stayed unmatched. In nucleotides, the CDR3 is TGTGCCAGCAGTGATCCGGGAGGGCCAGAGACCCAGTACTTC. Translating gives CASSDPGGPETQYF.

This clonotype was counted between two and nine times. DNA for the CDR3: TGTGCCAGCACCCCCCGGACTAGCGGGATTCAAGAGACCCAGTACTTC. This encodes CASTPRTSGIQETQYF. This rearrangement joins TRBV6-2 or TRBV6-3 to TRBJ2-5; 12 bases fit TRBD2. This CDR3 spans 16 amino acids. Germline loops: CDR1 MNHEY, CDR2 SVGEGT. V was clipped by 7 bases and J by 2 bases; unmatched bases: 8.

CDR3: CTSRRTSGRTGELFF. The CDR3 nucleotides read TGTACCAGCCGTCGGACTAGCGGGAGGACCGGGGAGCTGTTTTTT. The chain carries TRBV7-2 and TRBJ2-2; 14 positions agree with TRBD2. Trimming took 8 bases from V and 5 from J; bases not matched to a gene: 4. The CDR3 runs to 15 residues. Germline values: CDR1 SGHTA, CDR2 FQGNSA.

V usage is TRBV29-1 and J usage is TRBJ2-1, with a possible D match to TRBD2 (6 bases). The germline CDR1 and CDR2 sequences are SQVTM and ANQGSEA. The length of the CDR3 is 14 residues. V dropped 8 bases and J dropped 0 bases, with 14 bases sitting between them. CDR3 in DNA: TGCAGCTTGGGCGGGGTAAGCTCCTACAATGAGCAGTTCTTC. Translation gives CSLGGVSSYNEQFF.